Each of the 9 T cell receptor beta chains below was sequenced from the same sample in a study of response to subunit inactivated influenza vaccine. TCRdb reprocessed the RT-PCR reads via MiXCR and lists one record per CDR3 protein. The table lists 630,000 or so distinct CDR3 sequences, less than 20% of them singletons. Sequencing used PBMCs from blood, obtained 11 to 12 days after vaccination. These receptors came from a man aged 50 to 60 who received an inactivated influenza vaccine.

Here the CDR3 DNA reads TGTGCCAGCAGCCAAGCCCAGCTACAAGAGACCCAGTACTTC. This codes for CASSQAQLQETQYF. The rearrangement joins TRBV4-2 to TRBJ2-5; D ambiguous. V gave up 1 base and J gave up 2 bases, with 8 bases separating them. Germline V CDR1 and CDR2: LGHNA, YNFKEQ. CDR3 length equals 14 residues.

The chain employs TRBV24-1 and TRBJ2-1; tentatively, D is TRBD1 or TRBD2 (5 bases each). CDR3 length: 16 residues. Germline CDR1 KGHDR, CDR2 SFDVKD. Between the trimmed V and J ends, which lost 1 base and 1 base, there was a span of 10 bases. CDR3 sequence: CATSDFGGRSYNEQFF. CDR3 DNA: TGTGCCACCAGTGATTTTGGGGGAAGATCCTACAATGAGCAGTTCTTC.

The sample holds one count of this clonotype. The genes are TRBV12-3 or TRBV12-4 and TRBJ2-5, with D hard to call. This CDR3 spans 12 amino acids. Deletions cut 4 bases from V and 5 bases from J, with 8 bases between. The CDR3 nucleotides are TGTGCCAGCAGTTCTATACGGGAGACCCAGTACTTC. It yields the protein CASSSIRETQYF.

This clonotype was seen a few times. The gene calls are TRBV5-1 and TRBJ1-2; TRBD1 agrees at 11 bases. Looked up from germline, CDR1 is SGHRS and CDR2 is YFSETQ. This CDR3 is 14 amino acids long. Trimming at V came to 4 bases and at J to 5 bases, leaving 4 bases not matched to a gene. The DNA of the CDR3 is TGCGCCAGCAGCCCGGACAGGGGGCTGTATGGCTACACCTTC. It encodes CASSPDRGLYGYTF.

This clonotype came up many times. The rearrangement links TRBV20-1 to TRBJ1-2; TRBD1 might be the D (6 bases). Germline V gives CDR1 DFQATT, CDR2 SNEGSKA (reference sequence). The CDR3 runs 13 residues. The CDR3 here is CIAGETLNYGYTF. DNA for the CDR3: TGCATTGCAGGGGAAACTCTTAACTATGGCTACACCTTC.

In its sample, this clonotype was seen many times. The chain carries TRBV6-1 and TRBJ2-2; D is uncertain. The CDR3 loop spans 14 amino acids. Germline V gene data show CDR1 as MNHNS and CDR2 as SASEGT. Trimming cost V 6 bases and J 4 bases, with 12 bases left between them. The CDR3 region is CASSPDTSTGELFF. CDR3 DNA: TGTGCCAGCAGCCCAGACACGTCCACCGGGGAGCTGTTTTTT.

The chain links TRBV7-9 to TRBJ2-3, with 15 positions matching TRBD2. This CDR3 is 16 amino acids long. Trimming took 5 bases from V and 5 from J; bases not matched to a gene: 5. Germline V gene sequence: CDR1 SEHNR, CDR2 FQNEAQ (reference sequence). For the CDR3, the DNA is TGTGCCAGCAGCCGTGGGACTAGCGGGGGGAGAGATACGCAGTATTTT. It yields the protein CASSRGTSGGRDTQYF.

This clonotype showed up just a few times. The V call is TRBV7-2, the J call TRBJ2-2, with D perhaps matching TRBD2 (6 bases). The CDR3 is 14 residues long. V was clipped by 5 bases and J by 6 bases, with 13 bases between them. Germline V lookup: CDR1 SGHTA, CDR2 FQGNSA. CDR3 sequence reads: CASSLTSMAGELFF. DNA of the CDR3: TGTGCCAGCAGCCTTACTAGCATGGCCGGGGAGCTGTTTTTT.

The CDR3 sequence is CASSLWLSSGKWASADTQYF. In nucleotides, the CDR3 is TGTGCCAGCAGTTTGTGGTTGTCTAGCGGGAAGTGGGCCTCGGCAGATACGCAGTATTTT. The rearrangement joins TRBV28 to TRBJ2-3; 9 bases are shared with TRBD2. The V segment lost 3 bases and the J segment 4 bases; nucleotides outside the gene matches: 20. CDR3 length: 20 residues. Germline V gene lookup returns CDR1 MDHEN and CDR2 SYDVKM. Full variable domain (rest looked up from reference TRBV28 and TRBJ2-3): DVKVTQSSRYLVKRTGEKVFLECVQDMDHENMFWYRQDPGLGLRLIYFSYDVKMKEKGDIPEGYSVSREKKERFSLILESASTNQTSMYLCASSLWLSSGKWASADTQYFGPGTRLTVL.